This TCR beta chain was observed in a study of shared T cell receptors in the human thymus. Assay: immunoSEQ multiplex PCR; the TCRdb copy retains only in-frame clones and omits some. The table includes 450,000 to 650,000 clones, more than 75% detected once. After removal of 0 bases from V and 0 bases from J, the junction contained 12 bases not matched to a gene. This CDR3 spans 21 amino acids. These data also formed part of another study, on human thymus T cells. Per that study: The source of the thymus tissue was resections taken during corrective heart surgery. Related studies found that unrelated individuals share highly overlapping thymic repertoires.

Sequencing was done on a sample of thymocytes. V and J are TRBV23-1 and TRBJ2-7, with 15 bases matching TRBD2. TRBV23-1 is identified as an open reading frame with a role that is uncertain. The sequence derives from a boy younger than two with a congenital heart defect. CDR3 sequence (DNA): TGCGCCAGCAGTCAATCGTCTTGGGGACTAGCGGGAGGTACCAGCTCCTACGAGCAGTACTTC. Its protein product is CASSQSSWGLAGGTSSYEQYF.